Below are 19 T cell receptor beta chains sequenced from a single sample in a study of monozygotic twins with inflammatory bowel disease. TCRdb reprocessed the 5' RACE reads and stores each CDR3 protein as one record, lacking DNA. Its table lists approximately 380,000 distinct CDR3 sequences. The sequenced sample was blood. Receptors originate from a human donor with ulcerative colitis or Crohn's disease, or a healthy co-twin of an affected twin (not recorded which).

The chain combines TRBV7-3 with TRBJ1-1. Per the germline V gene, CDR1 is SGHTA and CDR2 is FQGTGA. CDR3 length: 13 residues. CDR3 sequence: CASSLYLNTEAFF.

The rearrangement uses TRBV4-1 and TRBJ1-2. CDR3 length: 15 amino acids. CDR1 MGHRA and CDR2 YSYEKL come from the germline V gene. The CDR3: CASSQAEGLGYGYTF.

V usage is TRBV12-3 or TRBV12-4 and J usage is TRBJ2-2. The CDR3 runs 15 residues. The CDR3 protein is CASRLAGANTGELFF.

The chain joins TRBV4-2 to TRBJ1-1; TCRdb's D call, TRBD1, is unchecked because there is no DNA. CDR3 length equals 16 residues. The V gene's germline CDR1 is LGHNA and CDR2 YNFKEQ. The CDR3 protein is CASSQDLYRLNTEAFF.

V and J are TRBV9 and TRBJ2-3; TCRdb outputs TRBD1, but without DNA this stays unchecked. Per germline, CDR1 SGDLS and CDR2 YYNGEE. This CDR3 contains 19 residues. The CDR3 region is CASSLKETGGAWSTDTQYF. The entire variable domain, with the rest obtained from reference TRBV9 and TRBJ2-3, is as follows: DSGVTQTPKHLITATGQRVTLRCSPRSGDLSVYWYQQSLDQGLQFLIQYYNGEERAKGNILERFSAQQFPDLHSELNLSSLELGDSALYFCASSLKETGGAWSTDTQYFGPGTRLTVL.

The rearrangement links TRBV6-1 to TRBJ2-5; TCRdb's D call of TRBD1 is untestable without DNA. This CDR3 contains 17 residues. In germline, CDR1 is MNHNS, CDR2 SASEGT. CDR3 residues: CASRPGPGQGVQETQYF.

The rearrangement uses TRBV9 and TRBJ2-3; the TCRdb call, TRBD2, lacks DNA for checking. Per germline, CDR1 SGDLS and CDR2 YYNGEE. The CDR3 length is 17 residues. CDR3 amino acids: CASSALRTSGGTDTQYF. The variable domain in full, completed from reference TRBV9 and TRBJ2-3, reads DSGVTQTPKHLITATGQRVTLRCSPRSGDLSVYWYQQSLDQGLQFLIQYYNGEERAKGNILERFSAQQFPDLHSELNLSSLELGDSALYFCASSALRTSGGTDTQYFGPGTRLTVL.

V gene TRBV7-9 combines with J gene TRBJ2-3. The CDR3 is 15 amino acids. CDR1 is SEHNR and CDR2 is FQNEAQ in the germline V gene (reference sequence). The CDR3 reads CASSLMSISTDTQYF. The variable domain in full, completed from reference TRBV7-9 and TRBJ2-3, reads DTGVSQNPRHKITKRGQNVTFRCDPISEHNRLYWYRQTLGQGPEFLTYFQNEAQLEKSRLLSDRFSAERPKGSFSTLEIQRTEQGDSAMYLCASSLMSISTDTQYFGPGTRLTVL.

V and J are TRBV6-6 and TRBJ2-7. Germline CDR1 and CDR2: MNHNY and SVGAGI (reference sequence). The length of the CDR3 is 13 residues. The CDR3 loop reads CASSGAVPYEQYF.

The chain combines TRBV7-2 with TRBJ2-3; with no DNA, the TCRdb D assignment of TRBD2 cannot be verified. The CDR3 has 14 residues. Germline-derived CDR1 and CDR2 are SGHTA and FQGNSA. CDR3 in amino acids: CASSLGLHADTQYF.

The chain employs TRBV6-6 and TRBJ2-7. In germline, CDR1 is MNHNY, CDR2 SVGAGI (reference sequence). The CDR3 consists of 14 residues. CDR3 in amino acids: CASRVSWRSYEQYF.

This rearrangement joins TRBV4-3 to TRBJ1-2; TCRdb lists TRBD1, though no DNA is available to test this call. There are 16 residues in the CDR3. Germline CDR1 LGHNA, CDR2 YSLEER. The CDR3 here is CASSQGAVRGQGGYTF.

The J gene is TRBJ2-1, the V gene TRBV3-1; the D gene TCRdb calls, TRBD2, cannot be checked with no DNA. There are 15 residues in the CDR3. CDR1 and CDR2 (germline): LGHDT, YNNKEL (reference sequence). CDR3 protein: CASSQSPAGGRVQFF.

CDR3: CASTLRGGSYEQYF. This chain connects TRBV12-3 or TRBV12-4 to TRBJ2-7; the TCRdb call, TRBD1, lacks DNA for checking. The CDR3 runs to 14 residues.

The genes are TRBV2 and TRBJ2-7; TCRdb selects TRBD1, and the lack of DNA leaves this call unchecked. The germline CDR1 and CDR2 sequences are SNHLY and FYNNEI. CDR3 length: 18 amino acids. The CDR3 loop is CASSEDYPQPTGSYEQYF.

The gene calls are TRBV7-2 and TRBJ1-2. The CDR3 totals 15 residues. Per germline, CDR1 SGHTA and CDR2 FQGNSA. The CDR3 spells CASSQNAGVLVGSTF.

The chain has TRBV3-1 and TRBJ2-6. Germline V lookup: CDR1 LGHDT, CDR2 YNNKEL (reference sequence). The CDR3 sequence is 17 residues long. CDR3 protein: CASSQDRENSGANVLTF.

The chain employs TRBV20-1 and TRBJ1-6; the TCRdb call, TRBD1, lacks DNA for checking. The CDR3 runs 17 residues. CDR1 DFQATT and CDR2 SNEGSKA come from the germline V gene (reference sequence). The CDR3 sequence is CSALSRDRGSYNSPLHF.

The chain couples TRBV20-1 to TRBJ2-5. The CDR3 covers 16 residues. From germline, CDR1 is DFQATT and CDR2 SNEGSKA (reference sequence). This CDR3 reads CSARGQRSPFQETQYF.